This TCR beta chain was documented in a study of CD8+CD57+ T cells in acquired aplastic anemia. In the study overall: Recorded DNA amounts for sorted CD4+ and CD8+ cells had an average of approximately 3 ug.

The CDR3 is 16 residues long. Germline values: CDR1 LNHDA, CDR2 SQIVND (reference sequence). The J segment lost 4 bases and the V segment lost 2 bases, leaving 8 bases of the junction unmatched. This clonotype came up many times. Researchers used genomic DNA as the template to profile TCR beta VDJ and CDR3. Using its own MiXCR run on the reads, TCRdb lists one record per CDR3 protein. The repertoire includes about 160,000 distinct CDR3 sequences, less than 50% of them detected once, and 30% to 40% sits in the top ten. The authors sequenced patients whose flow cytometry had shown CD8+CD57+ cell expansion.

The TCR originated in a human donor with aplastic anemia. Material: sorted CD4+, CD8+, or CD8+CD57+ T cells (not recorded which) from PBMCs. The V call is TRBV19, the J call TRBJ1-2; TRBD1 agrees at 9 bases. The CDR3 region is CASSITGGPRVYGYTF. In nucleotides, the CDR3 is TGTGCCAGTAGTATAACAGGGGGCCCGAGGGTCTATGGCTACACCTTC.